Below are 30 T cell receptor beta chains sequenced from a single sample in a study of shared clonotypes between healthy human individuals. The protocol was immunoSEQ multiplex PCR, while the TCRdb copy is restricted to in-frame clones and leaves out a portion. The sample records about 2.4 million clones, 93% being singletons. Specimen: naive CD4+ T cells from PBMCs. The subset: CD45RA+ positively selected. The receptors derive from a man younger than 30 in good health. Some clones in this sample may be carry-over from other donors' samples.

This sequence joins TRBV28 and TRBJ2-3; 14 positions agree with TRBD2. The junction had 4 bases not matched to a gene; V was cut back by 2 bases and J by 3 bases. CDR1 is MDHEN and CDR2 is SYDVKM in the germline V gene. The length of the CDR3 is 17 residues. The DNA of the CDR3 is TGTGCCAGCAGTTTAAGTGGGACTAGCGGGAGTACAGATACGCAGTATTTT. Translated: CASSLSGTSGSTDTQYF.

V and J are TRBV4-1 and TRBJ2-7; 12 bases match TRBD2. The CDR3 has 19 residues. Germline CDR1 MGHRA, CDR2 YSYEKL. The V and J ends lost 5 bases and 3 bases, in that order; junction bases with no gene match: 17. CDR3 sequence: CASSGLGLAGGPLNYEQYF. The CDR3 coding sequence is TGCGCCAGCAGCGGACTCGGGCTAGCGGGAGGGCCTCTCAACTACGAGCAGTACTTC.

The CDR3 DNA follows: TGTGCCAGTAGTGTCTCTGGGGGCGCAGATACGCAGTATTTT. It is translated as CASSVSGGADTQYF. The chain joins TRBV19 to TRBJ2-3, with a weak D call TRBD1 (6 bases). Germline V lookup: CDR1 LNHDA, CDR2 SQIVND (reference sequence). Trimming cost V 5 bases and J 4 bases, with 13 bases left between them. This CDR3 has 14 amino acids.

The CDR3 sequence: CSVEDSPGQPQHF. CDR3 coding DNA: TGCAGCGTTGAAGATTCCCCAGGACAGCCCCAGCATTTT. The V and J genes are TRBV29-1 and TRBJ1-5; no firm D call. The V gene lost 0 bases and the J gene lost 7 bases, with 10 bases spanning the gap. Germline CDR1 SQVTM, CDR2 ANQGSEA. The CDR3 contains 13 residues.

The chain links TRBV28 to TRBJ2-3; perhaps TRBD2 as D (6 bases). V was trimmed by 5 bases and J by 0 bases, leaving 15 bases between them. The CDR3 covers 16 residues. Germline CDR1 and CDR2: MDHEN and SYDVKM. Written as DNA, the CDR3 is TGTGCCAGCAGTCGAGAAAGCGGGTTTAGCACAGATACGCAGTATTTT. Protein product: CASSRESGFSTDTQYF.

The chain joins TRBV6-1 to TRBJ1-2; 8 positions match TRBD1. Germline trimming cut 9 bases from V and 5 bases from J; bases unmatched to any gene: 5. The CDR3 extends over 12 amino acids. From germline, CDR1 is MNHNS and CDR2 SASEGT. CDR3 sequence: CARNRDRYGYTF. The CDR3 region has the DNA TGTGCCAGGAACCGGGACAGGTATGGCTACACCTTC.

The chain combines TRBV19 with TRBJ1-3; D is ambiguous. Trimming pared 5 bases from V and 0 bases from J, leaving 26 bases between. The CDR3 consists of 20 residues. Germline V CDR1 and CDR2: LNHDA, SQIVND (reference sequence). The CDR3 nucleotides are TGTGCCAGTAGTTCAATATATTACCTTGGGCAGGCCATCTCTGGAAACACCATATATTTT. Translated, it gives CASSSIYYLGQAISGNTIYF.

In DNA, the CDR3 is TGTGCCTGGAGACTAGCTTACGAGCAGTACTTC. Its translation: CAWRLAYEQYF. The rearrangement uses TRBV30 and TRBJ2-7, with D maybe TRBD2 (6 bases). The V end was cut by 3 bases, the J end by 4 bases, with 7 bases between. The CDR3 totals 11 residues. Looked up from germline, CDR1 is GTSNPN and CDR2 is SVGIG (reference sequence).

V and J are TRBV7-2 and TRBJ2-7; D perhaps matches TRBD2 (6 bases). Germline-derived CDR1 and CDR2 are SGHTA and FQGNSA. Trimming cost V 8 bases and J 6 bases, with 20 bases left between them. CDR3 length equals 14 residues. The CDR3 DNA is TGTGCCAGCCTACAATCCGGGGGAGTAGGCGAGCAGTACTTC. Its translation is CASLQSGGVGEQYF.

The V call is TRBV28, the J call TRBJ1-4; D ambiguous. V dropped 3 bases and J dropped 8 bases, with 13 bases sitting between them. This CDR3 is 14 amino acids long. Germline loops: CDR1 MDHEN, CDR2 SYDVKM. As DNA, the CDR3 is TGTGCCAGCAGTTTGGTCCCCCTATGGGAAAAACTGTTTTTT. Protein: CASSLVPLWEKLFF.

On this clone: The sample has other DNA sequences that encode this CDR3 too. The V call is TRBV9, the J call TRBJ2-5, with a possible D match to TRBD1 (5 bases). Trimming cost V 0 bases and J 2 bases, with 8 bases left between them. The CDR3 covers 14 residues. Germline V lookup: CDR1 SGDLS, CDR2 YYNGEE. The CDR3 DNA reads TGTGCCAGCAGCGTAGGACAGTCGCAAGAGACCCAGTACTTC. It specifies CASSVGQSQETQYF.

This chain connects TRBV30 to TRBJ2-3; the match to TRBD2 covers 11 bases. The CDR3 is made up of 17 amino acids. Germline CDR1 is GTSNPN and CDR2 is SVGIG (reference sequence). J gave up 2 bases and V 5 bases, and 12 bases lay outside the gene matches. The CDR3 DNA reads as TGTGCCTGGGCAGGAGGACTAGCGGGTGTGGTCACAGATACGCAGTATTTT. It specifies CAWAGGLAGVVTDTQYF.

This rearrangement joins TRBV7-8 to TRBJ1-1; 7 bases are shared with TRBD1. CDR3 length equals 15 residues. The V gene's germline CDR1 is SGHVS and CDR2 FQNEAQ. Trimming at V came to 5 bases and at J to 4 bases, leaving 10 bases not matched to a gene. The CDR3 is CASSITGDWVTEAFF. The DNA of the CDR3 is TGTGCCAGCAGCATTACAGGGGATTGGGTCACTGAAGCTTTCTTT.

This chain joins TRBV4-1 and TRBJ1-4; D gene uncertain. The germline V and J ends were trimmed by 4 bases and 7 bases, with 13 bases remaining between them. CDR3 length: 14 residues. Germline CDR1 and CDR2: MGHRA and YSYEKL. CDR3 DNA sequence: TGCGCCAGCAGCCCAGCAGCGACGAGTGAAAAACTGTTTTTT. Translated: CASSPAATSEKLFF.

This chain links TRBV9 with TRBJ2-7; possible D gene TRBD1, 6 bases. CDR3 length: 14 amino acids. Germline V gene lookup returns CDR1 SGDLS and CDR2 YYNGEE. The germline V and J ends were trimmed by 0 bases and 2 bases, with 9 bases remaining between them. This chain's CDR3 is CASSVVDSAYEQYF. The CDR3 region has the DNA TGTGCCAGCAGCGTAGTGGACAGCGCCTACGAGCAGTACTTC.

The V and J genes are TRBV30 and TRBJ2-5, with 8 bases fitting TRBD2. This CDR3 has 16 amino acids. Trimming removed 0 bases from V and 0 bases from J; junction bases left unmatched: 6. Looked up from germline, CDR1 is GTSNPN and CDR2 is SVGIG (reference sequence). CDR3 sequence (DNA): TGTGCCTGGAGTGTAGGTCTAGCGGGCTACCAAGAGACCCAGTACTTC. The encoded protein is CAWSVGLAGYQETQYF.

The chain employs TRBV27 and TRBJ1-5; 8 bases map to TRBD1. V lost 7 bases, J lost 7 bases, and 9 bases stayed unmatched. Germline V lookup: CDR1 MNHEY, CDR2 SMNVEV (reference sequence). The CDR3 is 14 residues long. CDR3 in amino acids: CASKGQGWGQPQHF. The CDR3 nucleotides are TGTGCCAGCAAAGGACAGGGTTGGGGCCAGCCCCAGCATTTT.

V is TRBV28 and J is TRBJ1-2; D possibly corresponds to TRBD1 (5 bases). The CDR3 length is 15 residues. Germline V gene data show CDR1 as MDHEN and CDR2 as SYDVKM. Trimming removed 3 bases at V and 3 bases at J, with 14 bases between. CDR3 amino acids: CASSLPGRGDYGYTF. The CDR3 nucleotides are TGTGCCAGCAGTTTGCCGGGGCGGGGTGACTATGGCTACACCTTC.

This chain links TRBV2 with TRBJ2-7; 8 bases fit TRBD2. V dropped 7 bases and J dropped 3; count of bases not matched to a gene: 8. CDR1 and CDR2 from the germline V gene are SNHLY and FYNNEI. The CDR3 length is 14 residues. The CDR3 is CASKRTSLLYEQYF. The CDR3 coding sequence is TGTGCCAGCAAAAGGACTAGCTTACTCTACGAGCAGTACTTC.

Here the CDR3 reads CATSRGGESTDTQYF. As DNA, the CDR3 is TGTGCCACCAGCAGAGGAGGGGAAAGCACAGATACGCAGTATTTT. This chain connects TRBV15 to TRBJ2-3; D may correspond to TRBD1 or TRBD2 (5 bases each). The length of the CDR3 is 15 residues. Per germline, CDR1 LNHNV and CDR2 YYDKDF (reference sequence). Trimming removed 1 base from V and 0 bases from J, with 8 bases in between.

In this sample, this clone turned up a few times. The chain combines TRBV30 with TRBJ1-5, with D maybe TRBD1 (5 bases). Trimming removed 5 bases at V and 1 base at J, with 9 bases between. The CDR3 is 13 residues long. The germline CDR1 and CDR2 sequences are GTSNPN and SVGIG (reference sequence). The chain's CDR3 is CAWSGMSNQPQHF. CDR3 sequence (DNA): TGTGCCTGGTCAGGGATGAGCAATCAGCCCCAGCATTTT.

Concerning this clone itself: Sequence at one end of the junction differs from germline and may be a read error. V usage is TRBV5-1 and J usage is TRBJ2-7; D is possibly TRBD2 (6 bases). Germline loops: CDR1 SGHRS, CDR2 YFSETQ. The CDR3 length is 14 residues. In nucleotides, the CDR3 is TGTGCCAGCAGCCTGGGACTTCCAAACTACGAGCAGTACTTC. Residues: CASSLGLPNYEQYF.

J is TRBJ2-1 and V is TRBV27; 9 bases are a match to TRBD2. The CDR3 spans 17 residues. V dropped 4 bases and J dropped 8; count of bases not matched to a gene: 15. Germline lookup yields CDR1 MNHEY and CDR2 SMNVEV (reference sequence). The CDR3 is CASSSVGGRARGYEQFF. CDR3 nucleotide sequence: TGTGCCAGCAGTTCCGTCGGCGGGAGGGCCCGCGGGTATGAGCAGTTCTTC.

The chain couples TRBV30 to TRBJ1-1, with D unresolved. V lost 0 bases and J 4 bases, leaving 6 bases between the germline ends. The CDR3 has 12 amino acids. Germline lookup yields CDR1 GTSNPN and CDR2 SVGIG (reference sequence). The CDR3 spells CAWSVWSTEAFF. CDR3 DNA: TGTGCCTGGAGTGTATGGAGCACTGAAGCTTTCTTT.

This clone was seen once. This chain links TRBV7-2 with TRBJ2-3; D is unresolved. The CDR3 extends over 15 amino acids. V lost 5 bases, J lost 6 bases, and 18 bases lay in between. Germline CDR1 reads SGHTA; CDR2 reads FQGNSA. CDR3 residues: CASSQRWKVQDTQYF. DNA for the CDR3: TGTGCCAGCAGCCAACGTTGGAAGGTGCAGGATACGCAGTATTTT.

The chain recombines TRBV9 with TRBJ2-3; the match to TRBD2 covers 10 bases. The CDR3 totals 17 residues. V was clipped by 0 bases and J by 4 bases; unmatched bases: 8. Germline V gives CDR1 SGDLS, CDR2 YYNGEE. CDR3 sequence: CASSVVASGSWSDTQYF. The CDR3 DNA reads TGTGCCAGCAGCGTAGTAGCTAGCGGGAGCTGGTCAGATACGCAGTATTTT.

This sequence joins TRBV27 and TRBJ2-1; no clear D gene. This CDR3 region has 18 residues. Germline CDR1 and CDR2: MNHEY and SMNVEV (reference sequence). V lost 1 base, J lost 2 bases, and 18 bases lay in between. The CDR3 DNA follows: TGTGCCAGCAGTTTATTTTCCCTGTCTGTATCTACCTACAATGAGCAGTTCTTC. Translated, it gives CASSLFSLSVSTYNEQFF.

The chain couples TRBV9 to TRBJ1-3; a possible D gene is TRBD1 (6 bases). The V and J ends lost 4 bases and 4 bases respectively, with 15 bases between them. CDR3 length: 15 residues. CDR1 SGDLS and CDR2 YYNGEE come from the germline V gene. The CDR3 region is CASSITGRSGNTIYF. The CDR3 bases are TGTGCCAGCAGCATAACAGGGAGATCCGGAAACACCATATATTTT.

This chain uses TRBV11-1 with TRBJ2-1; D not certain. V was cut by 2 bases and J by 5 bases, with 4 bases left in between. The germline gives CDR1 SGHAT, CDR2 FQDESV (reference sequence). CDR3 length equals 12 residues. The CDR3 DNA follows: TGTGCCAGCAGCTTAAGTAACAATGAGCAGTTCTTC. Its translation is CASSLSNNEQFF.

V is TRBV7-7 and J is TRBJ2-7, with 8 bases identical to TRBD1. Losses at the gene ends were 5 bases for V and 3 bases for J; bases not matched to a gene: 6. This CDR3 comprises 14 residues. Germline V gene sequence: CDR1 SSHAT, CDR2 FNYEAQ (reference sequence). The CDR3 here is CASSPRTGFYEQYF. As DNA, the CDR3 is TGTGCCAGCAGCCCCAGGACAGGGTTCTACGAGCAGTACTTC. The variable domain in full, completed from reference TRBV7-7 and TRBJ2-7, reads GAGVSQSPRYKVTKRGQDVTLRCDPISSHATLYWYQQALGQGPEFLTYFNYEAQPDKSGLPSDRFSAERPEGSISTLTIQRTEQRDSAMYRCASSPRTGFYEQYFGPGTRLTVT.